This TCR beta chain was sequenced in a study of memory CD4+ T cells and cytomegalovirus serostatus. In the original workflow: After removing out-of-frame reads, around 2,000,000 distinct TCRbeta sequences remained. Method: immunoSEQ multiplex PCR; TCRdb's copy keeps in-frame clones and lacks some. Clone size and V and J calls were adopted from that table, with D and trimming inferred from the DNA. The sample records around 99,000 clones, 75% to 85% being singletons. Worth noting for this clone: What it binds is unknown.

General study points: The CMV-associated TCR signature appears largely within the CD4+ memory repertoire. About 40% of the roughly 150 known CMV-associated TCRbeta sequences appeared in CD4+ memory. Repertoires predicted CMV serostatus with median bootstrapped AUC of approximately 0.94.

The sort gate was single viable CD3+CD4+CD8-CD45RO+ cells for memory CD4+ T cells. The J segment lost 1 base and the V segment lost 0 bases, leaving 3 bases of the junction unmatched. The CDR3 sequence is 15 residues long. The germline gives CDR1 SGHNT, CDR2 YYREEE (reference sequence). The chain links TRBV5-4 to TRBJ1-2, with 7 bases identical to TRBD1. The origin of this receptor is an adult in good health and CMV-seropositive. Source material: memory CD4+ T cells from blood. This CDR3 reads CASSLGGQSNYGYTF. The CDR3 bases are TGTGCCAGCAGCTTGGGGGGACAGAGTAACTATGGCTACACCTTC.